This T cell receptor beta chain was sequenced for a study of CD8 T cells in ankylosing spondylitis. Study-level results: The study looked at matched synovial fluid samples from ankylosing spondylitis patients. Disease-linked clones were reported to be significantly enriched there. What appeared characteristic of ankylosing spondylitis blood was a TCR beta motif of 7 or 8 highly homologous variants.

Generation of TCR beta libraries employed quantitative 5'-RACE incorporating molecular barcodes. TCRdb ran MiXCR on the 5' RACE reads and lists one entry per CDR3 protein. The data show roughly 180,000 distinct CDR3 sequences, approximately 10% seen once. With regard to this clonotype: Its antigen is still unknown.

The CDR3 runs 15 residues. The germline V gene has CDR1 SGHRS and CDR2 YFSETQ. The V gene end was trimmed by 4 bases and the J gene end by 3 bases; junction bases not matched to a gene: 5. The clonotype was recovered from a male donor with ankylosing spondylitis or in good health (not recorded which). What was sequenced was blood, either unsorted or a sorted T cell fraction (not recorded which). The chain uses TRBV5-1 and TRBJ2-7, with 12 bases that match TRBD1. CDR3 bases: TGCGCCAGCAGCGGGACAGGGGGCGATATCTACGAGCAGTACTTC. Translation gives CASSGTGGDIYEQYF.